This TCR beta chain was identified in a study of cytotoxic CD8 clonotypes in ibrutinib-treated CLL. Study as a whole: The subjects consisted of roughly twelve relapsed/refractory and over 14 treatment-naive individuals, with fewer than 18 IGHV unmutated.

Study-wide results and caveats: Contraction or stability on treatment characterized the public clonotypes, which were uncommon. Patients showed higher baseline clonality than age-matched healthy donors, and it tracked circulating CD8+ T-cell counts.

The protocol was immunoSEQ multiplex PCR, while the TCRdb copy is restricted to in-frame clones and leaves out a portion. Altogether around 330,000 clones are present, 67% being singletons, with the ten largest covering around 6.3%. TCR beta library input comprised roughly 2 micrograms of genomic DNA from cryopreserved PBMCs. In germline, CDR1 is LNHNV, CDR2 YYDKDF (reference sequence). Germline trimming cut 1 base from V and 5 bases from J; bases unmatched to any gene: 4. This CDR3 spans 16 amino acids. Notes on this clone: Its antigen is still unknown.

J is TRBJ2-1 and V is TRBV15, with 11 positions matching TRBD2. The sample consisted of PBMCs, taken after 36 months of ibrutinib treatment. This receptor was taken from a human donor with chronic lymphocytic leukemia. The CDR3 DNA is TGTGCCACCAGCAGAGCAGTACTAGCGGGGGACAATGAGCAGTTCTTC. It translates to CATSRAVLAGDNEQFF.